The clone carrying this T cell receptor beta chain was found many times. Its target is not known. Germline assignment: CDR1 SEHNR and CDR2 FQNEAQ (reference sequence). The CDR3 is 13 residues long. Trimming left V 5 bases short and J 5 bases short, with 12 bases between. RNA transcripts served as the template for amplifying TCR beta CDR3 regions. Carried out on the TCR CDR3, a first-round RT-PCR used the HTBI primer set. MiXCR, run by TCRdb on the multiplex PCR reads, gives a single entry per CDR3 protein. The sample lists under 700,000 distinct CDR3 sequences, 40% to 55% occurring once. The data originate from a study of T cells in Graves' hyperthyroidism and ophthalmopathy. Study results and limitations: The model made its ophthalmopathy prediction, and onset followed a median approximately 6 months later.

Uncontrolled infection, other autoimmune disease, pregnancy or lactation disqualified patients from enrolment. The specimen sequenced was peripheral blood or thyroid tissue (not recorded which). This clonotype originated in a woman younger than 35 with Graves' hyperthyroidism. This chain links TRBV7-9 with TRBJ1-1; D call uncertain. CDR3 sequence (DNA): TGTGCCAGCAGCACCATGGGATGGACTGAAGCTTTCTTT. It encodes CASSTMGWTEAFF.